Each of the 27 T cell receptor beta chains below was sequenced from the same sample in a study of T-cell reconstitution after alpha-beta-depleted transplantation in children. For TCRbeta, the library was prepared with unique molecular identifiers. MiXCR was run by TCRdb on the PCR reads, yielding one entry per CDR3 protein. This sample has about 540,000 distinct CDR3 sequences, with about 16% found just once. Specimen: PBMCs from the stem cell graft donor, collected from the stem cell graft. The receptors stem from a human donor who donated a stem cell graft to a child with acute lymphoblastic leukemia.

This clonotype has at least ten counts. The genes are TRBV4-1 and TRBJ2-5, with TRBD1 matching over 9 bases. This CDR3 is 15 amino acids long. After removal of 4 bases from V and 5 bases from J, the junction contained 8 bases not matched to a gene. Germline V gives CDR1 MGHRA, CDR2 YSYEKL. In DNA, the CDR3 is TGCGCCAGCAGCCGTCCGGGGACAGGGCGCGAGACCCAGTACTTC. Residues: CASSRPGTGRETQYF.

This clonotype occurred a few times. This chain uses TRBV12-3 or TRBV12-4 with TRBJ1-2; TRBD1 might be the D (5 bases). CDR3 length: 12 amino acids. Trimming took 3 bases from V and 7 from J, leaving 9 bases between them. In DNA, the CDR3 is TGTGCCAGCAGTTTGGGGGGACCTGGCTACACCTTC. As protein: CASSLGGPGYTF.

V usage is TRBV3-1 and J usage is TRBJ2-7; 10 bases align to TRBD2. Germline trimming cut 8 bases from V and 2 bases from J; bases unmatched to any gene: 9. Germline loops: CDR1 LGHDT, CDR2 YNNKEL (reference sequence). This CDR3 is built from 15 residues. The CDR3 loop is CASGWGAGGAYEQYF. DNA for the CDR3: TGTGCCAGCGGGTGGGGAGCGGGAGGGGCCTACGAGCAGTACTTC.

This clonotype was picked up a small number of times. The chain uses TRBV7-6 and TRBJ1-3, with a weak D call TRBD1 (5 bases). With 5 bases removed from V and 1 base from J, the gap between germline ends came to 15 bases. This CDR3 has 16 amino acids. Germline V gene data show CDR1 as SGHVS and CDR2 as FNYEAQ. The CDR3 DNA sequence: TGTGCCAGCAGCCTACGGACAATCACTTCTGGAAACACCATATATTTT. This sequence encodes CASSLRTITSGNTIYF.

The chain uses TRBV5-6 and TRBJ2-3, with TRBD2 identical over 8 bases. Germline CDR1 reads SGHDT; CDR2 reads YYEEEE. The V segment lost 4 bases and the J segment 2 bases; nucleotides outside the gene matches: 15. This CDR3 is built from 18 residues. CDR3 sequence (DNA): TGTGCCAGCAGCCGTGGAACTAGCGGAGCTCCGACCACAGATACGCAGTATTTT. This translates into CASSRGTSGAPTTDTQYF.

This clonotype was counted only a few times. V usage is TRBV12-3 or TRBV12-4 and J usage is TRBJ2-3; D uncertain. V was shortened by 3 bases and J by 2 bases, with 15 bases between the two germline ends. The CDR3 covers 16 residues. The CDR3 loop is CASSFSGDPFTDTQYF. The CDR3 DNA is TGTGCCAGCAGTTTTAGTGGAGACCCCTTCACAGATACGCAGTATTTT.

This clonotype has just a few counts. The chain joins TRBV15 to TRBJ1-1; D is possibly TRBD1 (5 bases). V was cut by 3 bases and J by 2 bases, with 10 bases left in between. Looked up from germline, CDR1 is LNHNV and CDR2 is YYDKDF (reference sequence). CDR3 size: 14 residues. The CDR3 spells CATSSWGLNTEAFF. DNA for the CDR3: TGTGCCACCAGCAGCTGGGGACTAAACACTGAAGCTTTCTTT.

The CDR3 protein is CASSLVIEAFF. The CDR3 region has the DNA TGTGCCAGCAGTTTAGTCATAGAAGCTTTCTTT. V and J are TRBV12-3 or TRBV12-4 and TRBJ1-1; no firm D call. This CDR3 is 11 amino acids long. Between the trimmed V and J ends, which lost 1 base and 8 bases, there was a span of 5 bases.

This clonotype appeared a single time. The chain employs TRBV11-2 and TRBJ1-2, with TRBD1 matching over 8 bases. The germline gives CDR1 SGHAT, CDR2 FQNNGV. CDR3 size: 14 residues. J gave up 5 bases and V 5 bases, and 7 bases lay outside the gene matches. CDR3 residues: CASSKRQGTYGYTF. DNA of the CDR3: TGTGCCAGCAGCAAAAGACAGGGGACGTATGGCTACACCTTC.

The V call is TRBV7-3, the J call TRBJ2-1, with a weak D call TRBD1 (6 bases). V was trimmed by 2 bases and J by 5 bases, leaving 13 bases between them. CDR1 and CDR2 (germline): SGHTA, FQGTGA. CDR3 length: 15 residues. The CDR3 loop is CASSLSPDSNNEQFF. The CDR3 region has the DNA TGTGCCAGCAGCTTATCTCCGGACAGTAACAATGAGCAGTTCTTC.

The genes are TRBV4-1 and TRBJ2-7; 7 nucleotides match TRBD2. This CDR3 has 16 residues. Trimming at V came to 3 bases and at J to 1 base, leaving 9 bases not matched to a gene. The germline V gene has CDR1 MGHRA and CDR2 YSYEKL. This CDR3 reads CASSQPTGGLSYEQYF. CDR3 in DNA: TGCGCCAGCAGCCAGCCCACGGGAGGCCTATCCTACGAGCAGTACTTC.

This sequence joins TRBV5-1 and TRBJ1-5; 7 bases match TRBD1. Germline V CDR1 and CDR2: SGHRS, YFSETQ. V lost 4 bases, J lost 6 bases, and 19 bases stayed unmatched. The CDR3 sequence is 18 residues long. This CDR3 reads CASSRGTQTFRGAQPQHF. The CDR3 coding sequence is TGCGCCAGCAGCCGTGGCACACAAACCTTCAGGGGGGCTCAGCCCCAGCATTTT.

This clonotype was detected many times. The J gene is TRBJ2-1, the V gene TRBV7-2; 13 nucleotides align to TRBD2. The CDR3 is 17 residues long. The V and J ends lost 0 bases and 9 bases, in that order; junction bases with no gene match: 8. CDR1 and CDR2 from the germline V gene are SGHTA and FQGNSA. This CDR3 is CASSLAWTSGRVGEQFF. The CDR3 DNA reads as TGTGCCAGCAGCTTAGCGTGGACTAGCGGGAGAGTCGGTGAGCAGTTCTTC.

The rearrangement joins TRBV5-1 to TRBJ2-1; 7 bases match TRBD2. The CDR3 covers 14 residues. Germline CDR1 and CDR2: SGHRS and YFSETQ. V lost 4 bases to trimming and J lost 10 bases; unmatched junction nucleotides: 11. The CDR3 nucleotides read TGCGCCAGCAGCCTAGGACTAGAAAGCGCCGAGCAGTTCTTC. It translates to CASSLGLESAEQFF.

V gene TRBV6-2 or TRBV6-3 combines with J gene TRBJ2-6, with D uncertain. This CDR3 contains 15 residues. CDR1 and CDR2 from the germline V gene are MNHEY and SVGEGT. V was cut by 0 bases and J by 0 bases, with 3 bases left in between. CDR3 sequence reads: CASSYSNSGANVLTF. The DNA of the CDR3 is TGTGCCAGCAGTTACTCGAACTCTGGGGCCAACGTCCTGACTTTC.

The chain uses TRBV18 and TRBJ1-2, with 7 bases identical to TRBD1. This CDR3 spans 15 amino acids. Germline V gives CDR1 KGHSH, CDR2 LQKENI. V lost 6 bases and J lost 1; bases outside the gene matches: 8. The CDR3 nucleotides read TGTGCCAGCTCGCTCGACAGGGTAGATAACTATGGCTACACCTTC. Amino acids: CASSLDRVDNYGYTF.

The rearrangement links TRBV12-3 or TRBV12-4 to TRBJ1-2, with D hard to call. V was pared by 6 bases and J by 4 bases, with 21 bases between. This CDR3 has 16 residues. CDR3 residues: CASRQEPSVPSYGYTF. The DNA for the CDR3 is TGTGCCAGCAGACAAGAACCATCTGTACCGAGCTATGGCTACACCTTC.

The chain combines TRBV24-1 with TRBJ2-2, with D possibly TRBD2 on 5 matching bases. Germline CDR1 reads KGHDR; CDR2 reads SFDVKD. The ends were cut back, 6 bases at V and 1 base at J, with 8 bases in the middle. CDR3 length equals 14 residues. CDR3 nucleotide sequence: TGTGCCACCAGTCTGGCGGGGAACACCGGGGAGCTGTTTTTT. Translated, it gives CATSLAGNTGELFF.

The V and J genes are TRBV11-1 and TRBJ2-7; D may match TRBD1 or TRBD2 (5 bases each). The CDR3 is 14 residues long. The V and J ends lost 5 bases and 3 bases respectively, with 14 bases between them. CDR1 and CDR2 from the germline V gene are SGHAT and FQDESV (reference sequence). Here the CDR3 reads CASSARDRLYEQYF. For the CDR3, the DNA is TGTGCCAGCAGCGCTAGGGACCGACTCTACGAGCAGTACTTC. The full variable domain, its missing parts supplied by reference TRBV11-1 and TRBJ2-7, is EAEVAQSPRYKITEKSQAVAFWCDPISGHATLYWYRQILGQGPELLVQFQDESVVDDSQLPKDRFSAERLKGVDSTLKIQPAELGDSAMYLCASSARDRLYEQYFGPGTRLTVT.

The V gene is TRBV10-3, the J gene TRBJ2-7; the D gene is possibly TRBD1 (5 bases). Germline-derived CDR1 and CDR2 are ENHRY and SYGVKD. The germline V and J ends were trimmed by 8 bases and 0 bases, with 11 bases remaining between them. CDR3 length equals 13 residues. As DNA, the CDR3 is TGTGCCATCCAGGGATTGGACTCCTACGAGCAGTACTTC. The encoded protein is CAIQGLDSYEQYF.

This chain connects TRBV20-1 to TRBJ2-7; D is ambiguous. V shed 5 bases and J shed 2 bases, with 13 bases lying between them. This CDR3 contains 13 residues. The germline CDR1 and CDR2 sequences are DFQATT and SNEGSKA (reference sequence). The CDR3 nucleotides read TGCAGTGCTCGACGGATCGCAGCCTACGAGCAGTACTTC. Translation: CSARRIAAYEQYF.

The chain recombines TRBV12-3 or TRBV12-4 with TRBJ2-7, with D possibly being TRBD2 (6 bases). Trimming took off 4 bases at V and 5 bases at J, with 15 bases between the two ends. The CDR3 has 14 residues. The CDR3 DNA follows: TGTGCCAGCAGTTCTGGACTACAGTCGCACGAGCAGTACTTC. The encoded protein is CASSSGLQSHEQYF.

The chain joins TRBV19 to TRBJ2-7; 8 bases match TRBD2. Germline-derived CDR1 and CDR2 are LNHDA and SQIVND (reference sequence). The V and J ends lost 3 bases and 2 bases, in that order; junction bases with no gene match: 15. CDR3 length: 18 amino acids. The CDR3, as DNA: TGTGCCAGTAGTATTATTGCTAGCGGGCCTGGAGAGACCTACGAGCAGTACTTC. It translates to CASSIIASGPGETYEQYF.

This clonotype was seen more than once but under ten times. J is TRBJ2-3 and V is TRBV5-1, with 7 bases aligning to TRBD1. V shed 4 bases, J shed 12 bases, and the junction held 14 bases outside the gene matches. The germline CDR1 and CDR2 sequences are SGHRS and YFSETQ. CDR3 length: 14 residues. CDR3 loop: CASSQTGDRSRQYF. As DNA, the CDR3 is TGCGCCAGCAGCCAAACAGGGGACCGCAGTCGACAGTATTTT. Combining the CDR3 with reference TRBV5-1 and TRBJ2-3 gives the whole variable domain KAGVTQTPRYLIKTRGQQVTLSCSPISGHRSVSWYQQTPGQGLQFLFEYFSETQRNKGNFPGRFSGRQFSNSRSEMNVSTLELGDSALYLCASSQTGDRSRQYFGPGTRLTVL.

In its sample, this clonotype was seen a few times. J is TRBJ2-2 and V is TRBV3-1; 7 bases agree with TRBD1. From germline, CDR1 is LGHDT and CDR2 YNNKEL (reference sequence). The CDR3 consists of 16 residues. Trimming removed 0 bases from V and 7 bases from J; junction bases left unmatched: 8. CDR3 loop: CASSQERGQMVGELFF. In DNA form, the CDR3 reads TGTGCCAGCAGCCAAGAAAGGGGACAGATGGTCGGGGAGCTGTTTTTT.

In its sample, this clonotype was seen a few times. The chain combines TRBV7-6 with TRBJ2-1; D might be TRBD2 (6 bases). Germline-derived CDR1 and CDR2 are SGHVS and FNYEAQ. Trimming stripped 0 bases from V and 0 bases from J, with 15 bases between. The CDR3 has 18 residues. CDR3: CASSLAYSSARSYNEQFF. In DNA form, the CDR3 reads TGTGCCAGCAGCTTAGCGTATTCTAGCGCCCGCTCCTACAATGAGCAGTTCTTC.

This clonotype was seen a handful of times. The chain links TRBV29-1 to TRBJ2-1; no definite D call. V was pared by 4 bases and J by 0 bases, with 10 bases between. The CDR3 is made up of 14 amino acids. Germline assignment: CDR1 SQVTM and CDR2 ANQGSEA. The CDR3 protein is CSVGTRSSYNEQFF. CDR3 DNA sequence: TGCAGCGTTGGTACCCGGAGCTCCTACAATGAGCAGTTCTTC.